The entry below gives a single T cell receptor (beta chain) sequence along with its context. What it binds is not known. Clones were read by immunoSEQ multiplex PCR, and TCRdb kept only the in-frame ones, dropping some. The data show 55,000 to 90,000 clones, about 83% seen once. This entry comes from a study of T cell responses to AZD1222 COVID-19 vaccine. Study-wide results and caveats: Regions left unmutated in variants are reportedly the target of nearly half of spike-specific TCRs. The span of vaccine-associated CD4 TCRs extended across spike, with dominance at 160-218 and 743-854.

Sequencing was performed on peripheral blood, taken on day 0 of AZD1222 vaccination. The receptor comes from an adult in good health.

The CDR3 sequence: CASSIGQGAQETQYF. CDR3 in DNA: TGCGCCAGCAGCATAGGACAGGGGGCTCAAGAGACCCAGTACTTC. The chain couples TRBV5-1 to TRBJ2-5; the match to TRBD1 covers 11 bases. Germline V gene lookup returns CDR1 SGHRS and CDR2 YFSETQ. The CDR3 contains 15 residues. With 4 bases clipped from V and 2 bases from J, the junction kept 4 bases outside the gene matches.